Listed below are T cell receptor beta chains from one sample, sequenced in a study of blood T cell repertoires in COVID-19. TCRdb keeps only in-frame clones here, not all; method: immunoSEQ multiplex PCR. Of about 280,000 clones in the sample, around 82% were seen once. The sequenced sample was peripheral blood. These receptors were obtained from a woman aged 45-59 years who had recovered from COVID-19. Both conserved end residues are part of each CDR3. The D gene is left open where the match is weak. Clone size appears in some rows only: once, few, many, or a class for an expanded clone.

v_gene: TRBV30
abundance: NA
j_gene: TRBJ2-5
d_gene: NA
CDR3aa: CAWSVASRLQETQYF
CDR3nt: TGTGCCTGGAGTGTAGCGTCACGCCTTCAAGAGACCCAGTACTTC

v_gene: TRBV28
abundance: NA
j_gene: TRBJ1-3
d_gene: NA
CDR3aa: CASSPLNSGNTIYF
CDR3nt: TGTGCCAGCAGCCCCCTAAACTCTGGAAACACCATATATTTT

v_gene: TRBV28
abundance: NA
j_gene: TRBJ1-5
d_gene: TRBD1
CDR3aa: CASSLGTGRGNQPQHF
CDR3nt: TGTGCCAGCAGTTTAGGGACAGGGCGAGGCAATCAGCCCCAGCATTTT

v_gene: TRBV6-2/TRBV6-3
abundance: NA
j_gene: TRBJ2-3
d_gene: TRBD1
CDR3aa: CASSYDEGATDTQYF
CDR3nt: TGTGCCAGCAGTTATGACGAGGGGGCCACAGATACGCAGTATTTT

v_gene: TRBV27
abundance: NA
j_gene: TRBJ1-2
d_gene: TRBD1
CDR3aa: CASSGTGVYGYTF
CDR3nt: TGTGCCAGCAGTGGGACAGGGGTCTATGGCTACACCTTC

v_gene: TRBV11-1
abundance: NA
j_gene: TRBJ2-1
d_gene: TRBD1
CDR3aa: CASSPTGTYNEQFF
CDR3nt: TGTGCCAGCAGCCCGACAGGGACCTACAATGAGCAGTTCTTC

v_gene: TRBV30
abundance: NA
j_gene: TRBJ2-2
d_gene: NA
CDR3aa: CAWSTLAGELFF
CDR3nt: TGTGCCTGGAGTACTCTGGCCGGGGAGCTGTTTTTT

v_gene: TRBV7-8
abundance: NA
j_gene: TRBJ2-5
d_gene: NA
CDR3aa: CASSLDSGYQETQYF
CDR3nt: TGTGCCAGCAGCTTAGACTCGGGGTACCAAGAGACCCAGTACTTC

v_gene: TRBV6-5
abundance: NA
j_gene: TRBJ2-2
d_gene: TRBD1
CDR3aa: CASSYSDRVWAGELFF
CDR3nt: TGTGCCAGCAGTTACTCGGACAGGGTCTGGGCCGGGGAGCTGTTTTTT

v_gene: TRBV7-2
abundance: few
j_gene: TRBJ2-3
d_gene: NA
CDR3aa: CASSPGQPNTDTQYF
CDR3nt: TGTGCCAGCAGCCCCGGACAGCCAAACACAGATACGCAGTATTTT

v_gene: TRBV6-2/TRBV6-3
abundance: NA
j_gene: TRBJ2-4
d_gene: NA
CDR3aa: CASSPIQGLAKNIQYF
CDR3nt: TGTGCCAGCAGTCCCATACAGGGCCTAGCCAAAAACATTCAGTACTTC

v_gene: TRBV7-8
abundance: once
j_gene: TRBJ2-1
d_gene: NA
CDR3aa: CASSGGAYNEQFF
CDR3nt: TGTGCCAGCAGCGGGGGCGCCTACAATGAGCAGTTCTTC

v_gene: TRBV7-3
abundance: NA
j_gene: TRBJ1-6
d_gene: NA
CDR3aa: CASAKRGNYNSPLHF
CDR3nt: TGTGCCAGCGCCAAGCGGGGGAACTATAATTCACCCCTCCACTTT

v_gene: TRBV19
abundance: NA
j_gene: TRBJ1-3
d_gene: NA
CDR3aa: CASTSMGGNTIYF
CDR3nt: TGTGCCAGTACCTCAATGGGAGGGAACACCATATATTTT

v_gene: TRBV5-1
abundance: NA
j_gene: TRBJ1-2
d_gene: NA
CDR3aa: CASSLDADYGYTF
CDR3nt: TGCGCCAGCAGCTTGGACGCAGACTATGGCTACACCTTC

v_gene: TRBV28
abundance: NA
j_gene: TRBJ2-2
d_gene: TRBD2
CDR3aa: CATELGGLAGDQAGELFF
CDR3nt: TGTGCCACCGAATTAGGAGGACTAGCGGGAGATCAGGCCGGGGAGCTGTTTTTT

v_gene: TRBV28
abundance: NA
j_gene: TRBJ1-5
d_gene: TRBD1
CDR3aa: CASTYRTGLVGQPQHF
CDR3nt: TGTGCCAGCACCTACCGGACAGGCCTCGTGGGTCAGCCCCAGCATTTT

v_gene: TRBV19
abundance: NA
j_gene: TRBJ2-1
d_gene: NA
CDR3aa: CASSQGFQNEQFF
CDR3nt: TGTGCCAGTAGCCAGGGGTTTCAAAATGAGCAGTTCTTC

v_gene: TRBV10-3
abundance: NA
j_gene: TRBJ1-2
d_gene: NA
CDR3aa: CAISPRQINYGYTF
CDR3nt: TGTGCCATCAGCCCAAGACAGATCAACTATGGCTACACCTTC

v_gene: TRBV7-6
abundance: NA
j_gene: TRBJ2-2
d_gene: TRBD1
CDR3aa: CASSKTNRGVNGELFF
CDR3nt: TGTGCCAGCAGCAAAACCAACAGGGGAGTTAACGGGGAGCTGTTTTTT

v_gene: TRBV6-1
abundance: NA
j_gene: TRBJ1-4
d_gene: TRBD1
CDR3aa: CASSGRQGSTNEKLFF
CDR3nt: TGTGCCAGCAGTGGGAGACAGGGATCGACTAATGAAAAACTGTTTTTT

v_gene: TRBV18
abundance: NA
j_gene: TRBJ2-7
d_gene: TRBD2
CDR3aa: CASSPGLADAYEQYF
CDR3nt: TGTGCCAGCTCACCGGGACTAGCGGACGCCTACGAGCAGTACTTC

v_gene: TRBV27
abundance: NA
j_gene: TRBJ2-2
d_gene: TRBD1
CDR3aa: CASRLPDRDSNTGELFF
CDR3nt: TGTGCCAGCAGACTCCCTGACCGGGACAGTAACACCGGGGAGCTGTTTTTT

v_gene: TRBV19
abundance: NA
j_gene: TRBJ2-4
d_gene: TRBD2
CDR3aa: CASLPGGSLAKNIQYF
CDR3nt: TGTGCCAGCCTTCCGGGGGGAAGCCTAGCCAAAAACATTCAGTACTTC

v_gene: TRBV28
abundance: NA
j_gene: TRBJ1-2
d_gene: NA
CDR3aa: CATPRDPGPNNYGYTF
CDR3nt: TGTGCCACCCCGCGGGACCCAGGGCCAAATAACTATGGCTACACCTTC

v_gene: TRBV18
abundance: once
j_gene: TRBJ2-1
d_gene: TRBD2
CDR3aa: CASSATSGRAHEQFF
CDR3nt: TGTGCCAGCTCGGCAACTAGCGGGAGGGCCCATGAGCAGTTCTTC

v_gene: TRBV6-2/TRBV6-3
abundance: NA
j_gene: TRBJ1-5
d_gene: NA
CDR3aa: CASSSGGFHQPQHF
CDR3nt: TGTGCCAGCAGTTCTGGGGGGTTCCATCAGCCCCAGCATTTT

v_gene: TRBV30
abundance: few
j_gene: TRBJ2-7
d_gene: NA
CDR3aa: CACDGGGGSVYEQYF
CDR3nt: TGTGCCTGCGACGGAGGTGGGGGCAGCGTCTACGAGCAGTACTTC

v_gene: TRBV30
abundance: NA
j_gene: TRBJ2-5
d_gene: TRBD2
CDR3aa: CAWSLLAGGETQYF
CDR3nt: TGTGCCTGGAGCTTGCTAGCGGGAGGAGAGACCCAGTACTTC

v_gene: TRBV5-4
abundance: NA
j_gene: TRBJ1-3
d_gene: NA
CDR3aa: CASSAGTFAGNTIYF
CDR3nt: TGTGCCAGCAGTGCCGGGACATTCGCTGGAAACACCATATATTTT

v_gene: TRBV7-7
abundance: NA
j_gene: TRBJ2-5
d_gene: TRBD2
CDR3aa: CASSLMASGSQETQYF
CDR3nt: TGTGCCAGCAGCTTAATGGCTAGCGGGTCCCAAGAGACCCAGTACTTC

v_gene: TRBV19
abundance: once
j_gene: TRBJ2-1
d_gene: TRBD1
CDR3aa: CASSILLRGLEQFF
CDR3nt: TGTGCCAGTAGTATTCTCCTTAGGGGGCTTGAGCAGTTCTTC

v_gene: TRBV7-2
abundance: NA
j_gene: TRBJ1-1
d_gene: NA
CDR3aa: CASKRSNTEAFF
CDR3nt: TGTGCCAGCAAGAGATCGAACACTGAAGCTTTCTTT

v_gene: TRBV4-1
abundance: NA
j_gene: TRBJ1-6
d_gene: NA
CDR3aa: CASSLRPQVGGGHNSPLHF
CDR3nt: TGCGCCAGCAGCCTCCGGCCCCAGGTGGGAGGGGGGCATAATTCACCCCTCCACTTT

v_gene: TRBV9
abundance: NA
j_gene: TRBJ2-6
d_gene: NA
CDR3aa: CASRATGLGANVLTF
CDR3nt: TGTGCCAGCAGAGCAACAGGGCTGGGGGCCAACGTCCTGACTTTC

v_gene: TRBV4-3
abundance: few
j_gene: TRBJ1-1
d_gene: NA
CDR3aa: CASSHRASRLTFF
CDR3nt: TGCGCCAGCAGCCACCGTGCCTCCCGCCTAACTTTCTTT

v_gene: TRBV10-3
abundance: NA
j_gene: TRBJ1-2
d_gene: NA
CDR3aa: CAISPDRNYGYTF
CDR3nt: TGTGCCATCAGCCCGGACAGAAACTATGGCTACACCTTC

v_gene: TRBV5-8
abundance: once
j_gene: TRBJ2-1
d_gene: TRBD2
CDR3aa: CASSFRLAGSYNEQFF
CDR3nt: TGTGCCAGCAGCTTTCGCCTAGCGGGGTCATACAATGAGCAGTTCTTC

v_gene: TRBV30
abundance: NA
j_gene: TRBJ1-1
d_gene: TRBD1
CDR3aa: CACYRGLNTEAFF
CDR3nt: TGTGCCTGCTACAGGGGACTGAACACTGAAGCTTTCTTT

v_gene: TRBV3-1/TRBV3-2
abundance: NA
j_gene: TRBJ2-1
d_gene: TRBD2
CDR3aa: CASSLSPGTSGRHNEQFF
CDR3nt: TGTGCCAGCAGCCTCAGTCCCGGGACTAGCGGGAGACACAATGAGCAGTTCTTC

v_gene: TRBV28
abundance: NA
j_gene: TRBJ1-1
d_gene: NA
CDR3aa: CASSLQMNTEAFF
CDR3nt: TGTGCCAGCAGTTTACAGATGAACACTGAAGCTTTCTTT

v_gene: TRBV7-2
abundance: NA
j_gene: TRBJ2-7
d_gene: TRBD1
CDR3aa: CASSLGQGAMYEQYF
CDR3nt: TGTGCCAGCAGCTTAGGGCAGGGGGCCATGTACGAGCAGTACTTC

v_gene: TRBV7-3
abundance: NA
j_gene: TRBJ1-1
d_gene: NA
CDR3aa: CASSLTAGNTEAFF
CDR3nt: TGTGCCAGCAGCTTAACGGCGGGTAACACTGAAGCTTTCTTT

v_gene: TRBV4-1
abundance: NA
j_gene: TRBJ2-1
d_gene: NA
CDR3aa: CASSQVRRVGEQFF
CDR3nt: TGCGCCAGCAGCCAAGTACGGCGGGTCGGCGAGCAGTTCTTC

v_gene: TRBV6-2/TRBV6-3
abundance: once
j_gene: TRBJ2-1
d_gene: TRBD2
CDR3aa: CASSYSPLLAGGVNEQFF
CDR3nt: TGTGCCAGCAGTTACTCCCCTTTACTAGCGGGAGGGGTAAATGAGCAGTTCTTC

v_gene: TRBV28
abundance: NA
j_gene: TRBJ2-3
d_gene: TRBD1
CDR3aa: CASTTRAGGITDTQYF
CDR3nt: TGTGCCAGCACCACGCGGGCAGGGGGCATCACAGATACGCAGTATTTT

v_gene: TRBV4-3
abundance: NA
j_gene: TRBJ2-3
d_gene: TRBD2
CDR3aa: CASSQARLAGVLDTQYF
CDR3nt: TGCGCCAGCAGCCAAGCGAGACTAGCGGGAGTTCTAGATACGCAGTATTTT

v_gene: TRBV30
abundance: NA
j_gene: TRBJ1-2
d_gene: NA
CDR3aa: CAWTQGVSLRLDF
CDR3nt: TGTGCCTGGACCCAAGGGGTCTCTCTAAGGTTAGACTTC

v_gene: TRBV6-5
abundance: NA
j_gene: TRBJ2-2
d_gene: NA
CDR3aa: CASSYRPRVRTGELFF
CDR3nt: TGTGCCAGCAGTTACCGTCCCAGGGTGAGGACCGGGGAGCTGTTTTTT

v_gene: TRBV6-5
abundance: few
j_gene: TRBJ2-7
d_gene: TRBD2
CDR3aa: CASSIGTSDHEQYF
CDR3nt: TGTGCCAGCAGTATAGGGACTAGCGACCACGAGCAGTACTTC

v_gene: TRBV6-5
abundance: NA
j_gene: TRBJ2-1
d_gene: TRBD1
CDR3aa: CASSYGTGGLDEQFF
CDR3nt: TGTGCCAGCAGTTACGGCACAGGGGGCTTGGATGAGCAGTTCTTC

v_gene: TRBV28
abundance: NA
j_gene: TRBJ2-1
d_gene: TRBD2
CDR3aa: CASSFLLTSGRYNEQFF
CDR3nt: TGTGCCAGCAGTTTTTTGCTGACTAGCGGGAGGTACAATGAGCAGTTCTTC